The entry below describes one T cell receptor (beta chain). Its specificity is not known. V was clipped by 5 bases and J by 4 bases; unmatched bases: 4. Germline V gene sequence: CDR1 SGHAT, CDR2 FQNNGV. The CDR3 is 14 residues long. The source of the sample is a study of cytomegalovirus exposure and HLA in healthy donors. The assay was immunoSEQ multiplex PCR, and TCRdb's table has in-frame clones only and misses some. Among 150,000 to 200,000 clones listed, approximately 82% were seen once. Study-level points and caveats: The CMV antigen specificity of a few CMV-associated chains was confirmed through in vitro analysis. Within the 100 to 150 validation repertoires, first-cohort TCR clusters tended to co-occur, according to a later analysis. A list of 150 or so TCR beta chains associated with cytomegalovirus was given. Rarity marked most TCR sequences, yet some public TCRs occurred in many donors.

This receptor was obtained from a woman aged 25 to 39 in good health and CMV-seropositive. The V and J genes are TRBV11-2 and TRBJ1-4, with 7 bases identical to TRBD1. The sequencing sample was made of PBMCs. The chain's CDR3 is CASSQGQLNEKLFF. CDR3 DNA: TGTGCCAGCAGCCAGGGACAGCTTAATGAAAAACTGTTTTTT.